This TCR beta chain was recorded in a study of T cells in localized non-small cell lung cancer. Study-wide results and caveats: In adjacent lung, a median around 52 of the top 100 tumor clones were found.

Assay: immunoSEQ multiplex PCR; the TCRdb copy retains only in-frame clones and omits some. Altogether nearly 35,000 clones are present, approximately 90% being singletons, with the ten largest covering roughly 12%. Details on this clone: Its specificity is not known.

The ends lost 1 base at V and 7 bases at J; junction bases unmatched: 6. Looked up from germline, CDR1 is SEHNR and CDR2 is FQNEAQ (reference sequence). The CDR3 runs 14 residues. The specimen comprised peripheral blood mononuclear cells, sampled before any cancer treatment. The V and J genes are TRBV7-9 and TRBJ1-2, with 7 bases that match TRBD1. This sequence was found in an older female donor with stage II lung adenocarcinoma. The CDR3, as DNA: TGTGCCAGCAGCTTAGACAGGGGAGAGTTTGGCTACACCTTC. This gives the protein CASSLDRGEFGYTF.